This T cell receptor (beta chain) was found in a study of blood T cell repertoires in COVID-19. This CDR3 contains 14 residues. Germline CDR1 reads MNHEY; CDR2 reads SMNVEV (reference sequence). V lost 8 bases and J lost 4, with 15 bases in between. Authors' processing steps: From reference gene primer amplification, estimates of nucleated cell counts were derived. Assay: immunoSEQ multiplex PCR; the TCRdb copy retains only in-frame clones and omits some. Clone size and V and J calls were adopted from that table, with D and trimming inferred from the DNA. The table has around 250,000 clones, approximately 79% seen once.

The J gene is TRBJ1-5, the V gene TRBV27, with a weak D call TRBD1 (5 bases). The sample consisted of PBMCs or T cells enriched from blood (not recorded which). This TCR was recovered from a man aged 25-45 years with acute COVID-19. The CDR3 coding sequence is TGTGCCAGCGGGCCGACAGTCGTAAATCAGCCCCAGCATTTT. Translated, it gives CASGPTVVNQPQHF.